What follows describes a single T cell receptor (beta chain). This clone's antigen is unknown. No quality values exist for individual bases; no much larger clone is one base distant. Donors were healthy HIV-negative adults with no recently reported acute infections or vaccinations. Only Caucasian adults living in Nashville, Tennessee, USA were represented among the donors. CD4+ T cells were enriched through magnetic negative selection, after which naive cells were positively selected on CD45RA and the remaining negative fraction served as the memory subset. After blood collection by leukapheresis, PBMCs were isolated using Ficoll-Histopaque density gradient centrifugation and then cryopreserved in the vapor phase of liquid nitrogen. Analytical flow cytometry was used to check the purity and quantity of each magnetically sorted T cell population. Genomic DNA was isolated from each sorted fraction and quantified by UV absorbance on a Nanodrop 2000c.

Using the deep immunoSEQ assay, TCR CDR3 regions were amplified from genomic DNA by multiplex PCR. Genomic DNA extracted from each cell subset was distributed evenly over all wells of several immunoSEQ 96-well plates, and each plate served as one replicate. For sorted subsets, about 200 ng genomic DNA, equal to about 30,000 T cell genomes, was loaded into each replicate PCR. Purified libraries were quantified with a Qubit 3.0 fluorometer, sized on a Bioanalyzer 2100, and re-quantified with the KAPA Library Quantification kit. Every immunoSEQ 96-well plate was sequenced on a separate single-read 150-cycle Illumina NextSeq 550 flow cell. The study's processing was this. Because only junctional sequences without quality scores were contained in the immunoSEQ output, filtering matching that applied to full-length reads could not be performed. Sequences were annotated with PyIR, a Python wrapper for IgBLAST v1.9, and V/J genes and CDR3 were assigned using IMGT germline references. Any read was removed if the V/J assignment was weak (E-value above 1e-6), the CDR3 was missing, or the read contained stop codons, out-of-frame junctions, or ambiguous translated residues. V3J clonotypes were defined as sequences sharing the same inferred V gene, J gene, and CDR3 amino acid sequence. Percentage overlap between repertoires was computed as shared unique clonotypes divided by the size of the smaller repertoire. Richness of each repertoire was evaluated using RTK rarefaction, the Chao1 estimator, and Recon v2.1 estimates of unobserved clonotypes. Generation probabilities were computed with OLGA for all TCRbeta clonotypes obtained by the gDNA method from four donors. TCRdb took this table from immuneACCESS and kept in-frame rearrangements with V and J called. Such tables lack part of the clones; where checked against another copy, unresolved V genes explain under half of the gap, and the rest is unexplained. The V and J calls and clone size are taken from that table; D and trimming were inferred from the DNA. Recorded for this sample are some 630,000 clones; about two thirds of them occurred a single time. The leading ten clones occupy approximately 1.8% of the sample.

The data belong to a study of shared clonotypes between healthy human individuals (dated by TCRdb to the early 2020s). General notes on the study: Three men and a couple of women, aged 18 to 49 years, made up the cohort. Leukapheresis yielded between about 0.8 and 8.9 billion PBMCs per donor. For each donor, three plates each were used for CD4 naive and CD4 memory, two plates were used for CD8 naive, and one plate was used for CD8 memory. To increase sequencing depth and limit assay-specific biases, TCR repertoire library preparation and sequencing were carried out by different laboratories using diverse techniques. Blood TCR repertoires of about 5 healthy adults were deeply sequenced to estimate repertoire size and the extent of clonotype sharing between individuals.

Trimming costs V 5 bases and J 3 bases, and their ends lie 10 bases apart. CDR3 length: 13 amino acids, cysteine to phenylalanine. Only the CDR3 DNA stays, 39 bases, in frame from base 1. Based on the germline V gene (reference sequence), the CDR1 and CDR2 sequences are SGHAT and FQDESV. Results the study describes overall, beyond this receptor: Estimated clonotype richness was generally larger for naive than for memory subsets. Across a handful of donors, approximately 5% of naive CD4, roughly 3.3% of naive CD8, approximately 2.5% of memory CD4, and approximately 0.42% of memory CD8 clonotypes were shared. Rarefaction of sorted-subset datasets indicated incomplete sequencing despite the large sequencing depth. Compared with non-shared clonotypes, the clonotypes found in all four sorted-subset donors had higher generation probabilities. Because the study included a small number of donors, the genetic and exposure-history diversity represented was limited. Pairwise subsampling led to the expectation that sequencing depth would affect the degree of clonotype sharing among donors. Only blood was sampled, and tissue TCR repertoires likely differ from those in blood.

The chain is encoded by TRBV11-1 joined to TRBJ1-1, with the D gene not clear enough to name. Material for sequencing was memory CD4+ T cells sorted from blood. Per the publication, the cell subset or site label means: CD45RA-negative fraction. This TCR derives from a woman in her 30s in good health. The CDR3 protein: CASSQQGDTEAFF. The DNA sequence reads TGTGCCAGCAGCCAGCAAGGAGACACTGAAGCTTTCTTT.